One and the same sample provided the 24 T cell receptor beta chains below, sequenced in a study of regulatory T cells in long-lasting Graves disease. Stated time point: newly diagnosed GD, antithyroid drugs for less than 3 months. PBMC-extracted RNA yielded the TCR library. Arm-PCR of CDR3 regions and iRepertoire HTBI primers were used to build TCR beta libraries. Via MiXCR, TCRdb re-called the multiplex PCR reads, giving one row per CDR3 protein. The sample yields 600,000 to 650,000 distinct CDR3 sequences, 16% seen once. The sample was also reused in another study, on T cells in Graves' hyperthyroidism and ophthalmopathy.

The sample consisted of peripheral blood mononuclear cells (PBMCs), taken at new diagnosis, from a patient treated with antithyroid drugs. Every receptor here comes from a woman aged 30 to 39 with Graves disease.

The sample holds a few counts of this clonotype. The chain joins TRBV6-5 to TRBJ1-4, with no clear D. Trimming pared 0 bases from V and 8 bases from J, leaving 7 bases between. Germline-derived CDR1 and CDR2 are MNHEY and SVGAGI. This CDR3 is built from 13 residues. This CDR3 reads CASSYSYREKLFF. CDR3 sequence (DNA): TGTGCCAGCAGTTACTCCTACAGAGAAAAACTGTTTTTT.

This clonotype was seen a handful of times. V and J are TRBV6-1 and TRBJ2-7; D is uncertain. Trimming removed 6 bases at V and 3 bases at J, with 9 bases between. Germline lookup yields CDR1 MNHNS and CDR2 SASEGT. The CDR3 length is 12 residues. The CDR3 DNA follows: TGTGCCAGCAGGGGCGGCCTCTACGAGCAGTACTTC. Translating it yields CASRGGLYEQYF.

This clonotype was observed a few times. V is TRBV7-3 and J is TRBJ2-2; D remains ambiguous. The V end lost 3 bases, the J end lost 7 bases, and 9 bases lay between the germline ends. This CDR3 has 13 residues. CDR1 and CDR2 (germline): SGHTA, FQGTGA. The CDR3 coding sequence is TGTGCCAGCAGCTTCGATCCCGGCGGGGAGCTGTTTTTT. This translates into CASSFDPGGELFF.

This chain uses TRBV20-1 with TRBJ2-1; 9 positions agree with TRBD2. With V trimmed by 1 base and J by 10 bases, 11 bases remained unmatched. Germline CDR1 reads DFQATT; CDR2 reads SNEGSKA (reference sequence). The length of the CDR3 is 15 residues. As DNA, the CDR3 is TGCAGTGCTAGAGTTGCGGGAGGGGGAATCGGGGAGCAGTTCTTC. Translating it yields CSARVAGGGIGEQFF.

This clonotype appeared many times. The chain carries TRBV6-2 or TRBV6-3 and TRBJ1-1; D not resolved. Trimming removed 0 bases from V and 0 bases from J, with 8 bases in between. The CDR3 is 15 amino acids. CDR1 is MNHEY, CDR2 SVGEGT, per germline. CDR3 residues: CASSYSPGMNTEAFF. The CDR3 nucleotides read TGTGCCAGCAGTTACTCACCGGGAATGAACACTGAAGCTTTCTTT.

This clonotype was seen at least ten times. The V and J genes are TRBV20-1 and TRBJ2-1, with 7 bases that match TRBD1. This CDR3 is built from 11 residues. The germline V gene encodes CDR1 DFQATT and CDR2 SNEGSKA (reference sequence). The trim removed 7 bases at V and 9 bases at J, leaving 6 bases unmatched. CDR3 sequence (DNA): TGCAGTGTTAAGGGGGCGACTGAGCAGTTCTTC. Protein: CSVKGATEQFF.

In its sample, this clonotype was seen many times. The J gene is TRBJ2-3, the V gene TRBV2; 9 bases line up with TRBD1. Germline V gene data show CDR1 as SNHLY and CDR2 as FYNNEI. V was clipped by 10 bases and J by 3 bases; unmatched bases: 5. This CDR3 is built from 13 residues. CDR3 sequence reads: CATGGQGTDTQYF. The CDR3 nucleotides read TGTGCCACCGGAGGACAGGGGACAGATACGCAGTATTTT.

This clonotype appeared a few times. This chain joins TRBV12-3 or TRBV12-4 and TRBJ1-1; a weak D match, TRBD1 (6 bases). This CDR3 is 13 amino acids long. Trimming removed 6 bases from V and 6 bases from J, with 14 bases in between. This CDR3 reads CASSQGNFAEAFF. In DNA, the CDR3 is TGTGCCAGCAGCCAGGGGAATTTCGCTGAAGCTTTCTTT.

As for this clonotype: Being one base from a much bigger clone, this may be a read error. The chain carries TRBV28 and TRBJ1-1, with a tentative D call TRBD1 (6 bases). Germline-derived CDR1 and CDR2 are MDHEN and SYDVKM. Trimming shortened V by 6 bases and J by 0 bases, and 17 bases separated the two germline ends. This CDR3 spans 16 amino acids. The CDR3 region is CASRPYGQKMNTEAFF. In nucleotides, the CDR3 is TGTGCCAGCAGGCCATACGGACAGAAAATGAACACTGAAGCTTTCTTT.

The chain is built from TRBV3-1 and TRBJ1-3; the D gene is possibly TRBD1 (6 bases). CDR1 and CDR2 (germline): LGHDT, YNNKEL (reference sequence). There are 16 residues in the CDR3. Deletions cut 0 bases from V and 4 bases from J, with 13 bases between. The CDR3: CASSQDAGVLGNTIYF. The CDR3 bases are TGTGCCAGCAGCCAAGACGCAGGGGTGTTAGGAAACACCATATATTTT.

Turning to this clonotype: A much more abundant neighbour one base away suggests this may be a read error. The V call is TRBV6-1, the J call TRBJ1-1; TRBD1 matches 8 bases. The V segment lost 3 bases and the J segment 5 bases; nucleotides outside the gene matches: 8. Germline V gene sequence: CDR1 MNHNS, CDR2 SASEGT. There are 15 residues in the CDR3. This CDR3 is CASSESTRGLTEAFF. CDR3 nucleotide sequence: TGTGCCAGCAGTGAGTCGACCAGGGGGCTGACTGAAGCTTTCTTT.

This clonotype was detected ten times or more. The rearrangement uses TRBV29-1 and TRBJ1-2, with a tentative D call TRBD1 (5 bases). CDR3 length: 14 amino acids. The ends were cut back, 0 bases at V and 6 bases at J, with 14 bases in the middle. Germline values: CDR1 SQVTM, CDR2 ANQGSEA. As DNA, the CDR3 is TGCAGCGTTGAAGATCTTGGCCAGGGTGATGGCTACACCTTC. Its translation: CSVEDLGQGDGYTF.

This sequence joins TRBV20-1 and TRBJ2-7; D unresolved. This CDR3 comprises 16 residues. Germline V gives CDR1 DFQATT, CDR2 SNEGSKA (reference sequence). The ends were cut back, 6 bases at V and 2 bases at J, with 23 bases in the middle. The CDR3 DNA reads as TGCAGTGCCCCTAACCTCGGGTCTAGTTATACCTACGAGCAGTACTTC. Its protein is CSAPNLGSSYTYEQYF.

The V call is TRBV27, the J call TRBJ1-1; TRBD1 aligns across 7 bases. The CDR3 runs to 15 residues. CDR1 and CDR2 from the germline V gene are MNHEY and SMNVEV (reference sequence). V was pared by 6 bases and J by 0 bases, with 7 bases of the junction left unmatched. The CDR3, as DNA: TGTGCCAGCAGGATCACCGGGACAGTGAACACTGAAGCTTTCTTT. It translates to CASRITGTVNTEAFF.

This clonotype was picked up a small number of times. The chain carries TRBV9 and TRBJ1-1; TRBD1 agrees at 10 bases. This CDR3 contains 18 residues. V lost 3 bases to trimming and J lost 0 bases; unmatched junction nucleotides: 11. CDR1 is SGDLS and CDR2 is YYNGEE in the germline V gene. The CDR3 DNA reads TGTGCCAGCAGCGAACAACCGGGACAGGGGTTAATGAACACTGAAGCTTTCTTT. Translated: CASSEQPGQGLMNTEAFF. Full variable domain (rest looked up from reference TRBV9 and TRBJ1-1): DSGVTQTPKHLITATGQRVTLRCSPRSGDLSVYWYQQSLDQGLQFLIQYYNGEERAKGNILERFSAQQFPDLHSELNLSSLELGDSALYFCASSEQPGQGLMNTEAFFGQGTRLTVV.

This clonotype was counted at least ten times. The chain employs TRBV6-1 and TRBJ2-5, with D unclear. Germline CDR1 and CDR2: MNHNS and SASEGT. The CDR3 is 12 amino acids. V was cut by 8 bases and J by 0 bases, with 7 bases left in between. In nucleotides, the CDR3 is TGTGCCAGCTCCTCGTACCAAGAGACCCAGTACTTC. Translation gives CASSSYQETQYF.

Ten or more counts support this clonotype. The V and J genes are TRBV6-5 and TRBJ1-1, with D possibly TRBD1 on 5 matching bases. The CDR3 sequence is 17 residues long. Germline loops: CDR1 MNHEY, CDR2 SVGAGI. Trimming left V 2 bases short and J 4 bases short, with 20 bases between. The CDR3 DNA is TGTGCCAGCAGTTACGGTGGTTTAAGGGGCGCGGGCACTGAAGCTTTCTTT. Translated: CASSYGGLRGAGTEAFF.

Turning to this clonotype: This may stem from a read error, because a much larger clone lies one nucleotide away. CDR3 DNA: TGTGCCAGCAGTTGCGGGGGGGCGCCCTACAATGAGCAGTTCTTC. Amino acids: CASSCGGAPYNEQFF. The chain combines TRBV6-5 with TRBJ2-1; 9 positions agree with TRBD2. The CDR3 extends over 15 amino acids. V trimming: 4 bases; J trimming: 2 bases; junction bases outside the gene matches: 3. The germline gives CDR1 MNHEY, CDR2 SVGAGI.

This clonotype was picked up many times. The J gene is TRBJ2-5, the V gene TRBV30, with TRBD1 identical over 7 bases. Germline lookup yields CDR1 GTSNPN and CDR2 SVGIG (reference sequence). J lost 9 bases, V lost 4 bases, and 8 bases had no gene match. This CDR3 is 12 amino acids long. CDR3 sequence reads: CAWKPTGPAQYF. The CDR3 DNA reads TGTGCCTGGAAACCGACAGGGCCGGCCCAGTACTTC.

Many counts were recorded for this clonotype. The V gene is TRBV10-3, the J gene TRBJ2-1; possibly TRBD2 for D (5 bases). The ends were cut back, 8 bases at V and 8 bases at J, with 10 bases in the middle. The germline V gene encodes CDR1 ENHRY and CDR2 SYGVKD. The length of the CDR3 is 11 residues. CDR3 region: CAISGSYEQFF. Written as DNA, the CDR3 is TGTGCCATCTCGGGAAGCTATGAGCAGTTCTTC.

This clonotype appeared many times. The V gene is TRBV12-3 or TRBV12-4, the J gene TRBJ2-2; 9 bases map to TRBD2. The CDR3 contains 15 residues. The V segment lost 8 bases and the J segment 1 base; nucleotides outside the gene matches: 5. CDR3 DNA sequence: TGTGCCAGCGGACCTAGCGGGAAGAACACCGGGGAGCTGTTTTTT. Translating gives CASGPSGKNTGELFF.

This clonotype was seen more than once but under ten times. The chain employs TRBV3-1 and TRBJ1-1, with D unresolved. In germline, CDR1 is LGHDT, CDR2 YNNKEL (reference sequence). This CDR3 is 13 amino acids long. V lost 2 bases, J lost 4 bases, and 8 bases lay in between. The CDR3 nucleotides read TGTGCCAGCAGCCAAAATTTGGGCACTGAAGCTTTCTTT. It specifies CASSQNLGTEAFF. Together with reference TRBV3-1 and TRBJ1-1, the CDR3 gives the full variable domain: DTAVSQTPKYLVTQMGNDKSIKCEQNLGHDTMYWYKQDSKKFLKIMFSYNNKELIINETVPNRFSPKSPDKAHLNLHINSLELGDSAVYFCASSQNLGTEAFFGQGTRLTVV.

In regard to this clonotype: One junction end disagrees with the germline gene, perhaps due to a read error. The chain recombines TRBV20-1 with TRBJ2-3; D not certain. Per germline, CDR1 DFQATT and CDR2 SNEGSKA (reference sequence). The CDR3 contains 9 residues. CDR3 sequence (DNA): TGCAGTGCTCGAGATACGCAGTATTTT. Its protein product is CSARDTQYF.

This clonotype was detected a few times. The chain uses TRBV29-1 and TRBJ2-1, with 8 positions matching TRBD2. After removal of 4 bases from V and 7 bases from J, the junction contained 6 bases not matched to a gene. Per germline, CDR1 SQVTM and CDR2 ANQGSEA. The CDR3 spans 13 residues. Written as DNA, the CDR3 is TGCAGCGTTGGATTAGCGGGAAGTAATGAGCAGTTCTTC. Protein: CSVGLAGSNEQFF.